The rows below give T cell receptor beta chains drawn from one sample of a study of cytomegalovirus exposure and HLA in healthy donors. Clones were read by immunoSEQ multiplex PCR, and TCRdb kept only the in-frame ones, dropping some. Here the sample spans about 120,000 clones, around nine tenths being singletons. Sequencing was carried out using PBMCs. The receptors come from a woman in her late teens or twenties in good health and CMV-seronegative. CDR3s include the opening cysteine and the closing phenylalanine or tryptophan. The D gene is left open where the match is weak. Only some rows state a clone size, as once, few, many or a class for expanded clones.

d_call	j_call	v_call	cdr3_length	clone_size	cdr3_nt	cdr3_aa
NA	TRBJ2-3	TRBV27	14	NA	TGTGCCAGCAGTCCCGGGGATTCCCGGTATACGCAGTATTTT	CASSPGDSRYTQYF
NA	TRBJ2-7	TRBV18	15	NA	TGTGCCAGCTCACCAGGGCGAGGTAGGGGCTACGAGCAGTACTTC	CASSPGRGRGYEQYF
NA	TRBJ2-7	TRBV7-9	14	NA	TGTGCCAGCAGCTTAGTGGAGGGACCCTACGAGCAGTACTTC	CASSLVEGPYEQYF
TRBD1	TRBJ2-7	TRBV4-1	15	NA	TGCGCCAGCAGCCTAAGAACAGGGGGCGGTTACGAGCAGTACTTC	CASSLRTGGGYEQYF
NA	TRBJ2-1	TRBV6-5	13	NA	TGTGCCAGCAGTTACACCCAGGGGGGTGAGCAGTTCTTC	CASSYTQGGEQFF
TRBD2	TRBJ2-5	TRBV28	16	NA	TGTGCCAGCAGTTTATATGGCGGGAGTAGTCAAGAGACCCAGTACTTC	CASSLYGGSSQETQYF
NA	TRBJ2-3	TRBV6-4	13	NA	TGTGCCAGCAGTGACTCCCGGGGGGATACGCAGTATTTT	CASSDSRGDTQYF
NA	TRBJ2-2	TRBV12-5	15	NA	TGTGCTAGTGGTTTGGGCTCCGGAGAAGCCGGGGAGCTGTTTTTT	CASGLGSGEAGELFF
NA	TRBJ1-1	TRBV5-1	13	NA	TGCGCCAGCAGCAGGACACTGAACACTGAAGCTTTCTTT	CASSRTLNTEAFF
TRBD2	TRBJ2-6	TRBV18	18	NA	TGTGCCAGCTCACCATTAATAGCGGGCCACTCTGGGGCCAACGTCCTGACTTTC	CASSPLIAGHSGANVLTF
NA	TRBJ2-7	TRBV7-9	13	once	TGTGCCAGCAGCTTCGTACAGGGCTACGAGCAGTACTTC	CASSFVQGYEQYF
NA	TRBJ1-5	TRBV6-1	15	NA	TGTGCCAGCAGTGAAGCCACAGCCAGGGATCAGCCCCAGCATTTT	CASSEATARDQPQHF
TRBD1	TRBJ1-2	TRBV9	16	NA	TGTGCCAGCAGCCCCATGGGGGACAGGGACGGTTATGGCTACACCTTC	CASSPMGDRDGYGYTF
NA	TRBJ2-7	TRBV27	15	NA	TGTGCCAGCAGTTTGTGGCCAGACTCAGATTCCGAGCAGTACTTC	CASSLWPDSDSEQYF
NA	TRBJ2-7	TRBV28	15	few	TGTGCCAGCAGTTTCGCAGGGCCATCTTCCTACGAGCAGTACTTC	CASSFAGPSSYEQYF
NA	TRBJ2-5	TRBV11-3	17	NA	TGTGCCAGCAGCCGGAATTTGATACGGACACTCCAAGAGACCCAGTACTTC	CASSRNLIRTLQETQYF
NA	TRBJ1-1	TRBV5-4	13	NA	TGTGCCAGCAGCTCCTTCCAAGGACTTGAAGCTTTCTTT	CASSSFQGLEAFF
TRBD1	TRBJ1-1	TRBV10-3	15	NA	TGTGCCATCAGTGAGATCGGACAGGGAAATACTGAAGCTTTCTTT	CAISEIGQGNTEAFF
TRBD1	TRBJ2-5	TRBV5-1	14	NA	TGCGCCAGCACCTCAGGGGGTGCTCAAGAGACCCAGTACTTC	CASTSGGAQETQYF
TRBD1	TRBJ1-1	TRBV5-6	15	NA	TGTGCCAGCAGCTTAGGACAGGGGGTGGGCACTGAAGCTTTCTTT	CASSLGQGVGTEAFF
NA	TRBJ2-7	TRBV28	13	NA	TGTGCCAGCAGTTTACAGGGTTCCTACGAGCAGTACTTC	CASSLQGSYEQYF
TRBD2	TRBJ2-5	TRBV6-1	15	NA	TGTGCCAGCAGTGGCTACGGACTAGCGGGAGAGACCCAGTACTTC	CASSGYGLAGETQYF
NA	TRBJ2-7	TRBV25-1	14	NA	TGTGCCAGCAGTGAATATGGGGCAGCCGGAGAGCAGTACTTC	CASSEYGAAGEQYF
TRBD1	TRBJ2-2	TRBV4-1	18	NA	TGCGCCAGCAGCCAGGGTCCCCTGGACAGGGCCAACACCGGGGAGCTGTTTTTT	CASSQGPLDRANTGELFF
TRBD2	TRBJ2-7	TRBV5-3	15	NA	TGTGCCAGAAGCTTGGGACTAGCGGGAACTTACGAGCAGTACTTC	CARSLGLAGTYEQYF
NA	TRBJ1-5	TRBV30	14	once	TGTGCCTGGAGTGCCACAGGAGATAATCAGCCCCAGCATTTT	CAWSATGDNQPQHF
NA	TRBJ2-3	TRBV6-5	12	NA	TGTGCCAGCAGTCCGCGTCAAGATACGCAGTATTTT	CASSPRQDTQYF
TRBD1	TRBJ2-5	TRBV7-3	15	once	TGTGCCAGCAGCTACACAGGGGGTCGCGGAGAGACCCAGTACTTC	CASSYTGGRGETQYF
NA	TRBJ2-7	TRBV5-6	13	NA	TGTGCCAGCAGCTTGGGGAGTCCCTACGAGCAGTACTTC	CASSLGSPYEQYF
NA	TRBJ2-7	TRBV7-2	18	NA	TGTGCCAGCAGCCTCACAGGATGGGGCGCCGTAGACTCCTACGAGCAGTACTTC	CASSLTGWGAVDSYEQYF
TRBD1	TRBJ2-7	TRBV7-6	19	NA	TGTGCCAGCAGCTTAGGCTGGGTGGGAAGGGACAGCTCCTCCTACGAGCAGTACTTC	CASSLGWVGRDSSSYEQYF
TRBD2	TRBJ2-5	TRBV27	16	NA	TGTGCCAGCAGTTTGTCCCCCTCGGGGGGGGGTGAGACCCAGTACTTC	CASSLSPSGGGETQYF
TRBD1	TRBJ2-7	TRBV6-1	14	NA	TGTGCCAGCAGTGGACCGGGACAGGCCTACGAGCAGTACTTC	CASSGPGQAYEQYF
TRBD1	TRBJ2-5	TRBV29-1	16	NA	TGCAGCGTTGAAGAGAGAGGACAGGGTGGGTGGGAGACCCAGTACTTC	CSVEERGQGGWETQYF
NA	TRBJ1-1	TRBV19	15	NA	TGTGCCAGTAGTATTGAGCGACAGAGCCCCTTGAAAGCTTTCTTT	CASSIERQSPLKAFF
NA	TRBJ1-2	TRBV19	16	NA	TGTGCCAGTAGTATCCGCCGGGAGGGCAGAGACTACGGCTACACCTTC	CASSIRREGRDYGYTF
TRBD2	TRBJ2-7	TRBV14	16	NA	TGTGCCAGCAGCCAGAGGGGACTAGCGGGAATCTACGAGCAGTACTTC	CASSQRGLAGIYEQYF
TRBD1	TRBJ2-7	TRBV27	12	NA	TGTGCCAGCCGGGACAGCACCTACGAGCAGTACTTC	CASRDSTYEQYF
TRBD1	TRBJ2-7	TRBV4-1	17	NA	TGCGCCAGCAGCCAACCAACAAAGGGACAGCGCTCCTACGAGCAGTACTTC	CASSQPTKGQRSYEQYF
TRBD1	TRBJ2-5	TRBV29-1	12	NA	TGCAGCGTCGGACAGGGGGCCGAGACCCAGTACTTC	CSVGQGAETQYF
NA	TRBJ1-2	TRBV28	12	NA	TGTGCCAGCAGTACAGGGAACTATGGCTACACCTTC	CASSTGNYGYTF
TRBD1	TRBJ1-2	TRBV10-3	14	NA	TGTGCCATCAGTGGGCAGGGGGGACCCTATGGCTACACCTTC	CAISGQGGPYGYTF
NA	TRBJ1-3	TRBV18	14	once	TGTGCCAGCTCACCAGAGCTCTCTGGAAACACCATATATTTT	CASSPELSGNTIYF
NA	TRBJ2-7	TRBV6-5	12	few	TGTGCCAGCAGTTTCAGGGGTCTCGAGCAGTACTTC	CASSFRGLEQYF
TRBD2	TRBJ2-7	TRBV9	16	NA	TGTGCCAGCAGCGCCTCACCCGGCGGGAGGGCCGACGAGCAGTACTTC	CASSASPGGRADEQYF
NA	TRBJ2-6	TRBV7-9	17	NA	TGTGCCAGCAGCTTAGTGGCAGGATTATCTGGGGCCAACGTCCTGACTTTC	CASSLVAGLSGANVLTF
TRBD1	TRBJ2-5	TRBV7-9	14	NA	TGTGCCAGCAGCTTTGGGGACAGTCAAGAGACCCAGTACTTC	CASSFGDSQETQYF
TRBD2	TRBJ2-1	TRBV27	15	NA	TGTGCCAGCAGTTTAGCGGGAGACCCCTACAATGAGCAGTTCTTC	CASSLAGDPYNEQFF
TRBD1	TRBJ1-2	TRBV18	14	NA	TGTGCCAGCTCACCAGGGACAGGGGCATCTGGCTACACCTTC	CASSPGTGASGYTF
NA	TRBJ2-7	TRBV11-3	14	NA	TGTGCCAGCAGCTTAGATACTAGACCCTACGAGCAGTACTTC	CASSLDTRPYEQYF
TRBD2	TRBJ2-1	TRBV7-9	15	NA	TGTGCCAGCAGCCCTAGCGGGAGCTCCTACAATGAGCAGTTCTTC	CASSPSGSSYNEQFF
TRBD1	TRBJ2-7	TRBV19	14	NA	TGTGCCAGTAGTATAGTTCCAGGGGGCAACGAGCAGTACTTC	CASSIVPGGNEQYF